The 22 T cell receptor beta chains below come from one sample, sequenced in a study of shared clonotypes between healthy human individuals. Measured with immunoSEQ multiplex PCR; TCRdb has only the in-frame clones, and not every one. The profile covers under 1,100,000 clones, with around four fifths appearing a single time and approximately 1.5% taken by the ten largest. Sample: memory CD4+ T cells sorted from blood. The subset denotes: CD45RA-negative fraction. These receptors all stem from a man younger than 35 in good health.

The rearrangement joins TRBV5-4 to TRBJ1-5; weak D call: TRBD1 (5 bases). Germline V gene data show CDR1 as SGHNT and CDR2 as YYREEE (reference sequence). CDR3 size: 13 residues. Trimming took 4 bases from V and 5 from J, leaving 10 bases between them. This CDR3 is CASSPDKYQPQHF. CDR3 nucleotides: TGTGCCAGCAGCCCGGACAAATATCAGCCCCAGCATTTT.

This clone was seen many times. This rearrangement joins TRBV28 to TRBJ1-2, with a tentative D call TRBD1 (5 bases). CDR1 is MDHEN, CDR2 SYDVKM, per germline. This CDR3 spans 12 amino acids. Trimming left V 5 bases short and J 3 bases short, with 7 bases between. As DNA, the CDR3 is TGTGCCAGCAGTATGACAGACTATGGCTACACCTTC. Protein: CASSMTDYGYTF.

V is TRBV27 and J is TRBJ2-7; D is perhaps TRBD1 or TRBD2 (5 bases each). V lost 4 bases and J 4 bases, leaving 14 bases between the germline ends. Germline CDR1 reads MNHEY; CDR2 reads SMNVEV (reference sequence). This CDR3 comprises 14 residues. The CDR3 region is CASSSNRDRYEQYF. DNA of the CDR3: TGTGCCAGCAGTTCAAACCGGGACCGATACGAGCAGTACTTC.

The V call is TRBV6-1, the J call TRBJ2-7; 12 bases fit TRBD2. From germline, CDR1 is MNHNS and CDR2 SASEGT. This CDR3 is 14 amino acids long. The junction had 2 bases not matched to a gene; V was cut back by 6 bases and J by 2 bases. CDR3 protein: CASRGLAGAYEQYF. The CDR3 DNA sequence: TGTGCCAGCAGGGGACTAGCGGGCGCCTACGAGCAGTACTTC.

The V and J genes are TRBV11-2 and TRBJ1-5; no definite D call. This CDR3 region has 16 residues. Germline CDR1 is SGHAT and CDR2 is FQNNGV. With 1 base removed from V and 0 bases from J, the gap between germline ends came to 10 bases. The CDR3 DNA follows: TGTGCCAGCAGCTTAGGAGGCAGGACTAGCAATCAGCCCCAGCATTTT. Its protein is CASSLGGRTSNQPQHF.

The V gene is TRBV6-5, the J gene TRBJ1-2; D not certain. Germline assignment: CDR1 MNHEY and CDR2 SVGAGI. The CDR3 is made up of 15 amino acids. V lost 6 bases to trimming and J lost 4 bases, with 18 bases between them. The DNA for the CDR3 is TGTGCCAGCAGCTCACTGTCAAAAGCGTCCTATGGCTACACCTTC. It codes for CASSSLSKASYGYTF.

The chain carries TRBV30 and TRBJ1-1, with unresolved D. Deletions cut 1 base from V and 5 bases from J, with 11 bases between. The CDR3 contains 13 residues. Germline V gene lookup returns CDR1 GTSNPN and CDR2 SVGIG (reference sequence). DNA for the CDR3: TGTGCCTGGAGTGCCGCCCCATCGACTGAAGCTTTCTTT. It is translated as CAWSAAPSTEAFF.

About this clone: A junction boundary mismatches the germline segment, possibly from a read error. This chain uses TRBV29-1 with TRBJ2-5, with no clear D. The CDR3 runs to 13 residues. Germline CDR1 SQVTM, CDR2 ANQGSEA. CDR3 region: CSVEVAVQVTQYF. CDR3 coding DNA: TGCAGCGTTGAGGTCGCGGTCCAAGTGACCCAGTACTTC.

The chain couples TRBV19 to TRBJ2-2; D gene unclear. Germline V CDR1 and CDR2: LNHDA, SQIVND (reference sequence). This CDR3 contains 13 residues. Deletions cut 1 base from V and 8 bases from J, with 8 bases between. CDR3 in DNA: TGTGCCAGTAGTATAGTCCCCGTTGGGGAGCTGTTTTTT. Protein product: CASSIVPVGELFF.

V is TRBV11-2 and J is TRBJ2-2, with 10 bases identical to TRBD2. The CDR3 totals 16 residues. V shed 5 bases, J shed 8 bases, and the junction held 11 bases outside the gene matches. The germline V gene has CDR1 SGHAT and CDR2 FQNNGV. The DNA for the CDR3 is TGTGCCAGCAGCATACGGGTAGCGGGAGGCCAAGGGGAGCTGTTTTTT. Its translation is CASSIRVAGGQGELFF. Using reference TRBV11-2 and TRBJ2-2 for the parts outside the CDR3, the full variable domain is EAGVAQSPRYKIIEKRQSVAFWCNPISGHATLYWYQQILGQGPKLLIQFQNNGVVDDSQLPKDRFSAERLKGVDSTLKIQPAKLEDSAVYLCASSIRVAGGQGELFFGEGSRLTVL.

Comments on this clone: The same CDR3 is also encoded by other DNA sequences in this sample. The chain uses TRBV6-5 and TRBJ1-3; 9 bases line up with TRBD1. Looked up from germline, CDR1 is MNHEY and CDR2 is SVGAGI. The CDR3 runs to 14 residues. V lost 6 bases, J lost 3 bases, and 3 bases stayed unmatched. The CDR3 reads CASRTGGSGNTIYF. CDR3 in DNA: TGTGCCAGCAGGACAGGGGGAAGTGGAAACACCATATATTTT.

This rearrangement joins TRBV7-2 to TRBJ2-1, with TRBD1 matching 8 bases. This CDR3 has 14 residues. Germline CDR1 and CDR2: SGHTA and FQGNSA. This chain's CDR3 is CACAGGLNNNEQFF. The DNA of the CDR3 is TGTGCTTGTGCAGGGGGCCTCAACAACAATGAGCAGTTCTTC.

The chain couples TRBV6-5 to TRBJ1-1, with 7 bases aligning to TRBD1. The V gene's germline CDR1 is MNHEY and CDR2 SVGAGI. V lost 4 bases and J lost 4; bases outside the gene matches: 6. CDR3 size: 14 residues. CDR3 region: CASSSPTGITEAFF. The CDR3 DNA reads as TGTGCCAGCAGTTCACCGACAGGGATCACTGAAGCTTTCTTT.

Concerning this clone itself: This may be a read error: a much more frequent sequence differs by one nucleotide. The genes are TRBV5-1 and TRBJ1-3, with 10 positions matching TRBD1. This CDR3 is 17 amino acids long. V dropped 7 bases and J dropped 0; count of bases not matched to a gene: 10. Germline CDR1 reads SGHRS; CDR2 reads YFSETQ. CDR3 residues: CASGPGTGVTSGNTIYF. The DNA of the CDR3 is TGCGCCAGCGGCCCCGGGACAGGGGTGACCTCTGGAAACACCATATATTTT.

Only a few counts were recorded for this clone. This chain joins TRBV28 and TRBJ1-2; D gene uncertain. Trimming took 2 bases from V and 3 from J, leaving 10 bases between them. This CDR3 comprises 14 residues. The germline V gene encodes CDR1 MDHEN and CDR2 SYDVKM. Here the CDR3 DNA reads TGTGCCAGCAGTTTAATCAACACGGACTATGGCTACACCTTC. The encoded protein is CASSLINTDYGYTF.

V usage is TRBV7-6 and J usage is TRBJ1-4; possibly TRBD1 for D (5 bases). Germline V gene sequence: CDR1 SGHVS, CDR2 FNYEAQ. Trimming took off 5 bases at V and 5 bases at J, with 12 bases between the two ends. This CDR3 spans 14 amino acids. In DNA form, the CDR3 reads TGTGCCAGCAGCCCTGGGGGGGGAAATGAAAAACTGTTTTTT. It encodes CASSPGGGNEKLFF. Full variable domain (outside the CDR3, taken from reference TRBV7-6 and TRBJ1-4): GAGVSQSPRYKVTKRGQDVALRCDPISGHVSLYWYRQALGQGPEFLTYFNYEAQQDKSGLPNDRFSAERPEGSISTLTIQRTEQRDSAMYRCASSPGGGNEKLFFGSGTQLSVL.

This clone was counted a single time. V and J are TRBV7-9 and TRBJ2-3, with TRBD2 matching 11 bases. Germline-derived CDR1 and CDR2 are SEHNR and FQNEAQ (reference sequence). V was pared by 11 bases and J by 1 base, with 8 bases of the junction left unmatched. This CDR3 spans 15 amino acids. CDR3 loop: CAGSSGGSRTDTQYF. The CDR3 DNA sequence: TGTGCCGGATCTAGCGGGGGGAGTCGCACAGATACGCAGTATTTT. The full variable domain, with the rest looked up from reference TRBV7-9 and TRBJ2-3, is DTGVSQNPRHKITKRGQNVTFRCDPISEHNRLYWYRQTLGQGPEFLTYFQNEAQLEKSRLLSDRFSAERPKGSFSTLEIQRTEQGDSAMYLCAGSSGGSRTDTQYFGPGTRLTVL.

The chain employs TRBV2 and TRBJ1-2; TRBD1 is a possible D gene (6 bases). CDR1 SNHLY and CDR2 FYNNEI come from the germline V gene. The CDR3 spans 13 residues. With 6 bases removed from V and 1 base from J, the gap between germline ends came to 9 bases. The CDR3, as DNA: TGTGCCAGCAGAATGGACAGTAACTATGGCTACACCTTC. Translation: CASRMDSNYGYTF.

This clone turned up a few times. V usage is TRBV18 and J usage is TRBJ2-5; TRBD1 agrees at 10 bases. The CDR3 runs 16 residues. The germline CDR1 and CDR2 sequences are KGHSH and LQKENI. V trimming: 3 bases; J trimming: 4 bases; junction bases outside the gene matches: 8. The CDR3 DNA reads as TGTGCCAGCTCACCTCCGGGACAGGGGTATTTAGAGACCCAGTACTTC. Amino acid sequence: CASSPPGQGYLETQYF.

V and J are TRBV5-6 and TRBJ2-2; TRBD1 matches 9 bases. Germline V gives CDR1 SGHDT, CDR2 YYEEEE. V shed 3 bases, J shed 4 bases, and the junction held 10 bases outside the gene matches. The CDR3 consists of 17 residues. Here the CDR3 reads CASSSTLDRGGTGELFF. CDR3 in DNA: TGTGCCAGCAGCTCGACCCTGGACAGGGGCGGCACCGGGGAGCTGTTTTTT.

The gene calls are TRBV6-5 and TRBJ1-6, with a possible D match to TRBD1 (5 bases). Between the trimmed V and J ends, which lost 4 bases and 9 bases, there was a span of 7 bases. Germline-derived CDR1 and CDR2 are MNHEY and SVGAGI. CDR3 length equals 12 residues. The CDR3 reads CASSSQGSPLHF. The CDR3 DNA sequence: TGTGCCAGCAGTTCCCAGGGTTCACCCCTCCACTTT.

The rearrangement uses TRBV2 and TRBJ2-2; D remains ambiguous. With 7 bases removed from V and 3 bases from J, the gap between germline ends came to 12 bases. The CDR3 covers 14 residues. Germline lookup yields CDR1 SNHLY and CDR2 FYNNEI. The CDR3 nucleotides are TGTGCCAGCAAACCCCCTAGGGACACCGGGGAGCTGTTTTTT. It encodes CASKPPRDTGELFF.